In its sample, the clone carrying this T cell receptor (beta chain) was seen many times. The target antigen is unknown. Together with a sample-barcoded 5' primer, a J-beta primer mix was included in a second PCR lasting about 6 to 11 cycles. Each cDNA molecule carried a tag from a template-switch adaptor that contained 12 random nucleotides. Each sample yielded at least 2.5 million CDR3-containing paired-end reads. MiXCR, run by TCRdb on the 5' RACE reads, gives a single entry per CDR3 protein. The data show approximately 670,000 distinct CDR3 sequences, around 43% seen once. This CDR3 spans 16 amino acids. Per the germline V gene, CDR1 is MNHEY and CDR2 is SVGEGT. J was trimmed by 5 bases and V by 6 bases; bases with no gene match: 11. This entry comes from a study of blood T cells in healthy people across ages. Study observations and caveats: Unsorted PBMCs prevented conclusive naive versus antigen-experienced comparison.

V and J are TRBV6-2 or TRBV6-3 and TRBJ2-5; TRBD1 aligns across 11 bases. The sequenced sample consisted of blood. The clonotype comes from a man older than 75 in good health. CDR3 protein: CASRISGTGGKETQYF. The CDR3 DNA follows: TGTGCCAGCAGGATCTCCGGGACAGGGGGAAAGGAGACCCAGTACTTC.